What follows are 22 T cell receptor beta chains derived from one specimen sequenced in a study of T cells in Graves' hyperthyroidism and ophthalmopathy. TCR beta CDR3 region amplification was performed from RNA transcripts. First-round RT-PCR with HTBI primers amplified the TCR CDR3 region. TCRdb recomputed calls from the multiplex PCR reads with MiXCR, one row per CDR3 protein. The sample shows hundreds of thousands of distinct CDR3 sequences, 15% to 20% of them seen only once. The source material was blood. The receptors here all came from a man in his forties or fifties with Graves' ophthalmopathy.

This clonotype was detected many times. The chain employs TRBV6-1 and TRBJ2-7, with 7 bases identical to TRBD2. CDR3 length: 14 residues. Germline V gives CDR1 MNHNS, CDR2 SASEGT. Trimming at V came to 5 bases and at J to 3 bases, leaving 7 bases not matched to a gene. The DNA for the CDR3 is TGTGCCAGCAGTCCGGCCCAGCGGGGCTACGAGCAGTACTTC. Translated, it gives CASSPAQRGYEQYF.

This clonotype was counted ten times or more. This chain connects TRBV6-1 to TRBJ2-5, with D perhaps TRBD1 (5 bases). Between the trimmed V and J ends, which lost 2 bases and 5 bases, there was a span of 12 bases. The CDR3 has 14 amino acids. In germline, CDR1 is MNHNS, CDR2 SASEGT. The CDR3 bases are TGTGCCAGCAGTGAAAATGCAGGGTGGGAGACCCAGTACTTC. It yields the protein CASSENAGWETQYF.

This clonotype was seen repeatedly, ten times or more. This rearrangement joins TRBV5-8 to TRBJ2-1, with 9 nucleotides matching TRBD1. J lost 9 bases, V lost 4 bases, and 11 bases had no gene match. Germline CDR1 and CDR2: SGHTS and YDEGEE. The CDR3 is 15 residues long. CDR3 residues: CASSAPGQGGGEQFF. For the CDR3, the DNA is TGTGCCAGCAGCGCCCCGGGACAGGGTGGGGGTGAGCAGTTCTTC.

The chain links TRBV6-1 to TRBJ1-2; 8 nucleotides agree with TRBD1. From germline, CDR1 is MNHNS and CDR2 SASEGT. The CDR3 extends over 19 amino acids. The V and J ends lost 0 bases and 2 bases, in that order; junction bases with no gene match: 14. This chain's CDR3 is CASSEALRGQGSRNYGYTF. In DNA form, the CDR3 reads TGTGCCAGCAGTGAAGCGCTTCGAGGACAGGGTAGTCGGAACTATGGCTACACCTTC.

This rearrangement joins TRBV12-3 or TRBV12-4 to TRBJ1-2; 10 nucleotides match TRBD1. Losses at the gene ends were 4 bases for V and 7 bases for J; bases not matched to a gene: 3. This CDR3 region has 13 residues. The DNA of the CDR3 is TGTGCCAGCAGTTGGGACAGGGGACGTGGCTACACCTTC. It specifies CASSWDRGRGYTF.

About this clonotype itself: Since a much larger clone is just one base distant, this may be a read error. This chain links TRBV6-1 with TRBJ1-5; 8 bases align to TRBD1. The CDR3 spans 14 residues. Germline values: CDR1 MNHNS, CDR2 SASEGT. CDR3 in amino acids: CTSRRTGRNQPQHF. DNA for the CDR3: TGTACCAGCAGAAGGACAGGGAGAAATCAGCCCCAGCATTTT.

This clonotype was found many times. This chain joins TRBV3-1 and TRBJ2-1; D remains ambiguous. With 0 bases removed from V and 7 bases from J, the gap between germline ends came to 13 bases. The CDR3 totals 15 residues. Germline V gene data show CDR1 as LGHDT and CDR2 as YNNKEL (reference sequence). CDR3 coding DNA: TGTGCCAGCAGCCAAGAAAGCCCCCCATGGAATGAGCAGTTCTTC. Protein product: CASSQESPPWNEQFF.

The sample holds a few counts of this clonotype. The chain carries TRBV6-2 or TRBV6-3 and TRBJ1-1; tentative D call: TRBD1 (6 bases). CDR1 is MNHEY and CDR2 is SVGEGT in the germline V gene. V was clipped by 7 bases and J by 0 bases, with 18 bases between them. The CDR3 loop spans 16 amino acids. As DNA, the CDR3 is TGTGCCAGCACCAATGCGGACAGTAACGTGAACACTGAAGCTTTCTTT. Translation: CASTNADSNVNTEAFF.

This clonotype was seen a few times. V is TRBV2 and J is TRBJ2-2; 7 bases fit TRBD2. With 0 bases clipped from V and 6 bases from J, the junction kept 10 bases outside the gene matches. This CDR3 is 17 amino acids long. Germline-derived CDR1 and CDR2 are SNHLY and FYNNEI. In DNA, the CDR3 is TGTGCCAGCAGTGAAGCGGGGAGGGTAGGCTCGGCCGGGGAGCTGTTTTTT. This sequence encodes CASSEAGRVGSAGELFF. Full variable domain (outside the CDR3, taken from reference TRBV2 and TRBJ2-2): EPEVTQTPSHQVTQMGQEVILRCVPISNHLYFYWYRQILGQKVEFLVSFYNNEISEKSEIFDDQFSVERPDGSNFTLKIRSTKLEDSAMYFCASSEAGRVGSAGELFFGEGSRLTVL.

V is TRBV4-3 and J is TRBJ2-5; TRBD2 aligns across 7 bases. Germline V gene sequence: CDR1 LGHNA, CDR2 YSLEER. V shed 5 bases and J 1 base; nucleotides not matched to a gene: 4. This CDR3 is 14 amino acids long. CDR3 nucleotides: TGCGCCAGCAGCGTTAGCGGGTTCCAAGAGACCCAGTACTTC. Protein: CASSVSGFQETQYF.

This clonotype was seen at least ten times. The chain uses TRBV11-1 and TRBJ2-2; weak D call: TRBD2 (5 bases). Between the trimmed V and J ends, which lost 5 bases and 4 bases, there was a span of 11 bases. This CDR3 has 14 amino acids. Germline loops: CDR1 SGHAT, CDR2 FQDESV (reference sequence). CDR3 nucleotide sequence: TGTGCCAGCAGCCCCCGGGCGGGCACCGGGGAGCTGTTTTTT. The encoded protein is CASSPRAGTGELFF. Filled out from reference TRBV11-1 and TRBJ2-2, the complete variable domain reads EAEVAQSPRYKITEKSQAVAFWCDPISGHATLYWYRQILGQGPELLVQFQDESVVDDSQLPKDRFSAERLKGVDSTLKIQPAELGDSAMYLCASSPRAGTGELFFGEGSRLTVL.

The V gene is TRBV7-3, the J gene TRBJ2-2; 10 bases map to TRBD2. CDR1 SGHTA and CDR2 FQGTGA come from the germline V gene. This CDR3 spans 15 amino acids. J gave up 3 bases and V 4 bases, and 2 bases lay outside the gene matches. Here the CDR3 DNA reads TGTGCCAGCAGCTCCGGACTAGCGGACACCGGGGAGCTGTTTTTT. This translates into CASSSGLADTGELFF.

The chain uses TRBV6-2 or TRBV6-3 and TRBJ2-7; D perhaps matches TRBD2 (5 bases). Germline values: CDR1 MNHEY, CDR2 SVGEGT. V lost 3 bases and J lost 0, with 15 bases in between. CDR3 size: 16 residues. This CDR3 reads CASSYGRELGSYEQYF. The DNA for the CDR3 is TGTGCCAGCAGTTATGGAAGGGAGTTAGGCTCCTACGAGCAGTACTTC.

The CDR3 here is CASRQQGGSYGYTF. The CDR3 DNA reads TGTGCCAGCAGACAACAGGGGGGATCCTATGGCTACACCTTC. This chain connects TRBV25-1 to TRBJ1-2, with 8 nucleotides matching TRBD1. Germline CDR1 and CDR2: MGHDK and SYGVNS. This CDR3 is 14 amino acids long. V lost 6 bases to trimming and J lost 4 bases; unmatched junction nucleotides: 7.

V is TRBV6-2 or TRBV6-3 and J is TRBJ2-5; 7 bases are shared with TRBD1. V trimming: 8 bases; J trimming: 13 bases; junction bases outside the gene matches: 7. Germline CDR1 reads MNHEY; CDR2 reads SVGEGT. The CDR3 has 10 residues. The CDR3 sequence: CASGDRDRYF. CDR3 in DNA: TGTGCCAGCGGCGACAGGGATCGGTACTTC.

This clonotype was detected ten times or more. The chain carries TRBV11-2 and TRBJ2-1, with TRBD1 matching over 10 bases. Looked up from germline, CDR1 is SGHAT and CDR2 is FQNNGV. This CDR3 region has 15 residues. The J segment lost 2 bases and the V segment lost 3 bases, leaving 1 base of the junction unmatched. This chain's CDR3 is CASSFGTGAYNEQFF. CDR3 coding DNA: TGTGCCAGCAGCTTCGGGACAGGGGCCTACAATGAGCAGTTCTTC.

This rearrangement joins TRBV6-6 to TRBJ2-7; 7 bases fit TRBD1. V lost 0 bases and J lost 2; bases outside the gene matches: 7. The CDR3 runs 16 residues. Germline V gene lookup returns CDR1 MNHNY and CDR2 SVGAGI (reference sequence). The CDR3 spells CASSYSQTGTPYEQYF. In DNA, the CDR3 is TGTGCCAGCAGTTACTCCCAGACAGGGACCCCCTACGAGCAGTACTTC.

The rearrangement joins TRBV3-1 to TRBJ2-1; 9 positions agree with TRBD2. The V gene's germline CDR1 is LGHDT and CDR2 YNNKEL (reference sequence). V lost 3 bases, J lost 4 bases, and 7 bases stayed unmatched. CDR3 length: 16 residues. As DNA, the CDR3 is TGTGCCAGCAGCCAGGGGCGGGGGGGCGCTTACAATGAGCAGTTCTTC. As protein: CASSQGRGGAYNEQFF.

The CDR3 bases are TGTGCCAGTAGTCCCCGGACAGGGACAGGAGAGACCCAGTACTTC. Its protein is CASSPRTGTGETQYF. The rearrangement joins TRBV19 to TRBJ2-5; 8 bases are shared with TRBD1. V shed 5 bases, J shed 4 bases, and the junction held 9 bases outside the gene matches. CDR1 and CDR2 from the germline V gene are LNHDA and SQIVND (reference sequence). CDR3 length: 15 amino acids.

This clonotype was observed a handful of times. J is TRBJ2-3 and V is TRBV2; the match to TRBD2 covers 11 bases. The CDR3 is made up of 17 amino acids. The germline gives CDR1 SNHLY, CDR2 FYNNEI. Trimming at V came to 5 bases and at J to 1 base, leaving 8 bases not matched to a gene. In DNA, the CDR3 is TGTGCCAGCAGTCGGTATAGCGGGGGGGGCCGCACAGATACGCAGTATTTT. It encodes CASSRYSGGGRTDTQYF. The whole variable domain, remainder taken from reference TRBV2 and TRBJ2-3, is EPEVTQTPSHQVTQMGQEVILRCVPISNHLYFYWYRQILGQKVEFLVSFYNNEISEKSEIFDDQFSVERPDGSNFTLKIRSTKLEDSAMYFCASSRYSGGGRTDTQYFGPGTRLTVL.

This clonotype was seen more than once but under ten times. V gene TRBV6-2 or TRBV6-3 combines with J gene TRBJ2-3; TRBD1 matches 7 bases. The V gene's germline CDR1 is MNHEY and CDR2 SVGEGT. CDR3 length: 15 residues. V shed 2 bases and J 3 bases; nucleotides not matched to a gene: 5. As DNA, the CDR3 is TGTGCCAGCAGTTACCCCTACAGGGGAACAGATACGCAGTATTTT. This gives the protein CASSYPYRGTDTQYF.

As to this clonotype: This may be a read error: a much more frequent sequence differs by one nucleotide. The conserved phenylalanine or tryptophan is not found at the CDR3 terminus, so this likely reflects a read error. This chain's CDR3 is CASTGLAASYEQYL. The CDR3 DNA is TGTGCCAGCACCGGACTAGCGGCATCCTACGAGCAGTACCTC. V and J are TRBV28 and TRBJ2-7; 10 bases agree with TRBD2. J was trimmed by 1 base and V by 7 bases; bases with no gene match: 4. In germline, CDR1 is MDHEN, CDR2 SYDVKM. This CDR3 is 14 amino acids long.